A single sample is the source of the 9 T cell receptor beta chains below, sequenced in a study of T cells in Graves' hyperthyroidism and ophthalmopathy. The source material, RNA transcripts, was used to amplify TCR beta CDR3 regions. Initially, a first-round RT-PCR of the TCR CDR3 employed the HTBI primer set. TCRdb redid the calling of the multiplex PCR reads with MiXCR, one entry per CDR3 protein. The data hold about 300,000 distinct CDR3 sequences, with around 20% observed a single time. The sample comprised blood. The origin of the receptors is a man aged 50 or older with Graves' ophthalmopathy.

This clonotype was seen repeatedly, ten times or more. The chain employs TRBV3-1 and TRBJ1-2, with D tentatively TRBD1 (5 bases). V was pared by 1 base and J by 4 bases, with 10 bases between. This CDR3 has 14 amino acids. The germline gives CDR1 LGHDT, CDR2 YNNKEL (reference sequence). CDR3 region: CASSQGRDGYGYTF. In DNA form, the CDR3 reads TGTGCCAGCAGCCAAGGCCGGGACGGCTATGGCTACACCTTC.

Comment on this clonotype: A much larger clone sits a single nucleotide away, making a read error possible. The chain employs TRBV6-1 and TRBJ2-2; TRBD1 or TRBD2 may be the D gene (5 bases each). This CDR3 region has 15 residues. The germline CDR1 and CDR2 sequences are MNHNS and SASEGT. CDR3 sequence reads: CAMGPADANTWELFF. Here the CDR3 DNA reads TGTGCCATGGGACCGGCGGACGCGAACACCTGGGAGCTGTTTTTT.

This clonotype was observed at least ten times. The genes are TRBV28 and TRBJ2-2; D is ambiguous. Trimming cost V 2 bases and J 8 bases, with 15 bases left between them. The CDR3 contains 15 residues. CDR1 and CDR2 from the germline V gene are MDHEN and SYDVKM. The CDR3 protein is CASSLRRLEAGELFF. CDR3 sequence (DNA): TGTGCCAGCAGTTTAAGGCGACTCGAGGCGGGGGAGCTGTTTTTT.

To note about this clonotype: No conserved phenylalanine or tryptophan is present at the end of the CDR3, so a read error is the likely explanation. The chain couples TRBV7-9 to TRBJ1-2; 9 bases agree with TRBD1. This CDR3 spans 15 amino acids. CDR1 is SEHNR, CDR2 FQNEAQ, per germline (reference sequence). The trim removed 5 bases at V and 2 bases at J, leaving 6 bases unmatched. CDR3 nucleotide sequence: TGTGCCAGCAGCCTTTCCGGGACAGGGAACTATGGCTACACCCTC. Amino acid sequence: CASSLSGTGNYGYTL.

This clonotype was found many times. This rearrangement joins TRBV19 to TRBJ1-1; weak D call: TRBD1 (5 bases). The CDR3 sequence is 13 residues long. V was shortened by 7 bases and J by 7 bases, with 16 bases between the two germline ends. Germline-derived CDR1 and CDR2 are LNHDA and SQIVND (reference sequence). This chain's CDR3 is CASTMGPNFEAFF. The DNA of the CDR3 is TGTGCCAGTACTATGGGACCTAATTTTGAAGCTTTCTTT.

This clonotype was counted at least ten times. V is TRBV28 and J is TRBJ1-2, with 9 positions matching TRBD1. After removal of 3 bases from V and 2 bases from J, the junction contained 4 bases not matched to a gene. CDR3 length: 15 amino acids. The germline CDR1 and CDR2 sequences are MDHEN and SYDVKM. The DNA of the CDR3 is TGTGCCAGCAGTTTGGTCGACAGGGGGAACTATGGCTACACCTTC. Its translation: CASSLVDRGNYGYTF.

The rearrangement joins TRBV6-1 to TRBJ2-4; tentatively, D is TRBD1 (5 bases). Germline V lookup: CDR1 MNHNS, CDR2 SASEGT. V dropped 6 bases and J dropped 0 bases, with 9 bases sitting between them. This CDR3 is built from 14 residues. CDR3 nucleotide sequence: TGTGCCAGCAGCGTTACAGGAGCCAAAAACATTCAGTACTTC. Residues: CASSVTGAKNIQYF.

In this sample, this clonotype turned up many times. The genes are TRBV2 and TRBJ1-2; D might be TRBD1 (5 bases). Germline CDR1 and CDR2: SNHLY and FYNNEI. The CDR3 sequence is 13 residues long. The V end lost 4 bases, the J end lost 4 bases, and 10 bases lay between the germline ends. CDR3 in DNA: TGTGCCAGCAGTGTGGAGGGGCCCTATGGCTACACCTTC. Translation gives CASSVEGPYGYTF.

J is TRBJ2-3 and V is TRBV20-1, with 10 bases matching TRBD2. Losses at the gene ends were 6 bases for V and 0 bases for J; bases not matched to a gene: 6. The germline CDR1 and CDR2 sequences are DFQATT and SNEGSKA (reference sequence). The CDR3 loop spans 15 amino acids. Here the CDR3 reads CSAHPTSGSTDTQYF. For the CDR3, the DNA is TGCAGTGCCCACCCGACTAGCGGGAGCACAGATACGCAGTATTTT.